This T cell receptor beta chain was retrieved from a study of long-term antiretroviral therapy in people with HIV. Researchers ran immunoSEQ v3.0 at survey level. The repertoire was sequenced with immunoSEQ multiplex PCR; TCRdb's copy has only in-frame clones and lacks some. The repertoire holds tens of thousands of clones, with 86% as singletons. In germline, CDR1 is ENHRY, CDR2 SYGVKD. The CDR3 covers 16 residues. The V gene lost 2 bases and the J gene lost 7 bases, with 17 bases spanning the gap. The TCR originated in a woman in her forties or fifties with HIV. Specimen: unsorted PBMCs, collected 1.2 years after starting antiretroviral therapy. The chain uses TRBV10-3 and TRBJ1-4; maybe TRBD1 (6 bases). CDR3 sequence (DNA): TGTGCCATCAGTGAGGTCAGGGGAGGGTCTGGTGAAAAACTGTTTTTT. Its translation: CAISEVRGGSGEKLFF.